The clone carrying this T cell receptor beta chain occurred once. The antigen remains unidentified. Naive CD8 populations comprised CD45RO-negative cells positively selected for CCR7, excluding terminally differentiated effector memory CD45RA+ cells. The protocol was immunoSEQ multiplex PCR, while the TCRdb copy is restricted to in-frame clones and leaves out a portion. The data hold roughly 2,000,000 clones, with approximately 92% observed a single time. This sample is part of a study of shared clonotypes between healthy human individuals. Study at large: Serving as donors were a couple of women and a few men, whose ages spanned 18 to 49. Findings and caveats of the study: Richness estimates generally favored naive over memory subsets. Clonotypes shared by all four sorted-subset donors had higher generation probabilities than non-shared clonotypes.

The V and J ends lost 10 bases and 7 bases, in that order; junction bases with no gene match: 15. The CDR3 spans 14 residues. Germline CDR1 SGHNT, CDR2 YYREEE (reference sequence). This chain uses TRBV5-4 with TRBJ2-7, with 9 bases identical to TRBD2. This TCR came from a man between 18 and 35 years old in good health. Some clones in this sample may be carry-over from other donors' samples. Sample: naive CD8+ T cells from PBMCs. The CDR3 region is CAVPGGDAGGEQYF. The CDR3 DNA is TGTGCCGTCCCGGGTGGGGACGCGGGGGGGGAGCAGTACTTC.